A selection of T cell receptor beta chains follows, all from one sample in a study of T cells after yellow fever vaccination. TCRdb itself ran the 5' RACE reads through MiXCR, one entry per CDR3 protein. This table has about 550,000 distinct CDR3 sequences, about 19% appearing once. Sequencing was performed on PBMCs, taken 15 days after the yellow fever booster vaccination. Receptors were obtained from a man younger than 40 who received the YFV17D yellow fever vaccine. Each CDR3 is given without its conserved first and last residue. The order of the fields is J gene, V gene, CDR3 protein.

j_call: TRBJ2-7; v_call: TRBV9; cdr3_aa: ASSLVGEGYEQY
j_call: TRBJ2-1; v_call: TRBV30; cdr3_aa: ASPSSGPSYNEQF
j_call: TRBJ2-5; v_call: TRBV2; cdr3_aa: ASSAGLAGMETQY
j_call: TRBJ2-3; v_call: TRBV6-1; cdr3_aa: ASSASGRNTDTQY
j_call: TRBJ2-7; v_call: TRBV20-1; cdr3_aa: SAFPPGRLNEQY
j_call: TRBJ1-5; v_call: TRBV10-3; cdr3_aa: AISGQWFDNSNQPQH
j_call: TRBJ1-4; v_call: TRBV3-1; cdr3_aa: ASSQAGQREKLF
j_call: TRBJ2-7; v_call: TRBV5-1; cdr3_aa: ASSYLGGTYEQY
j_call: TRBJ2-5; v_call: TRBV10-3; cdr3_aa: AISDPGRGFGETQY
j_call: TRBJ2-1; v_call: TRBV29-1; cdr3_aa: SVEEMGGRQF
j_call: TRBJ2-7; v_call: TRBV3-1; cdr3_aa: ASSPDLSYEQY
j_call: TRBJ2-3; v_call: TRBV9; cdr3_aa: ASGEGGRWPDTQY
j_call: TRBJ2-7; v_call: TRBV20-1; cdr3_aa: SAPGTGAYEQY
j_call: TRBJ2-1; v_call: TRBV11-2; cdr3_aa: ASSLGLGPVGASRLNEQF
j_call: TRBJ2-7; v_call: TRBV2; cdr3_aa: ASSDMEGGRVYEQY
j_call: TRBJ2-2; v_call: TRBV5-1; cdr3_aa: ASSSLGPGSRTTGELF
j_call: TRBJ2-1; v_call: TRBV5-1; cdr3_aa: ASSSFGEGEF
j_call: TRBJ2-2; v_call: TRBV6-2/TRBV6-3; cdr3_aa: ASSYLLAGGPYKNTGELF
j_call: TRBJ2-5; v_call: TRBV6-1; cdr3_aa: ASSKSRVGQETQY
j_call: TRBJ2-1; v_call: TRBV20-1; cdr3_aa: SAKGGSSYNEQF
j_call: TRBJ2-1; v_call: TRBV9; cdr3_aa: ASSVGRLAGGEQF
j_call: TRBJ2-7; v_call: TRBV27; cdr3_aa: ASGPTSSYEQY
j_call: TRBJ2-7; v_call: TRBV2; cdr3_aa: ASSESATGLSHEQY
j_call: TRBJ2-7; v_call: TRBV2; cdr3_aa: ASSVSVEQY
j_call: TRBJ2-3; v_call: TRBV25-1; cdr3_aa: ASRENRAFADTQY
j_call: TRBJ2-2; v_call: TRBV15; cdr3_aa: AIRTDNTGELF
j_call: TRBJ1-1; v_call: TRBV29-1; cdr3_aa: SVIRDRDYLAF
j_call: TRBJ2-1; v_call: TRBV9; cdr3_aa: ASSLTLGSSYNEQF
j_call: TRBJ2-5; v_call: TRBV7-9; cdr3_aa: ASSLWGPQETQY
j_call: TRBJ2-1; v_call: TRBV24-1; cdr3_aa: ATSDSSDNEQF
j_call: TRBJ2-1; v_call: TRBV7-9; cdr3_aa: ASSNRGASSYNEQF
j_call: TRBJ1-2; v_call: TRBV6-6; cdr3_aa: ASETGKGYGYT
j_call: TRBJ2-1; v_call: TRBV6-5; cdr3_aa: ASSFSSGMAGGPDEQF
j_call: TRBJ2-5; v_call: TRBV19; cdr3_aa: ATGGRIQETQY
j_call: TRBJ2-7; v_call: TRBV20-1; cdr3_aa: SATGLGTGSYEQY
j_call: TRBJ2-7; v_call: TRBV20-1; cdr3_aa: GGKGRYSYEQY
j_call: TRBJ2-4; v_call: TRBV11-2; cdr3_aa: ASSFDPGRDIQY
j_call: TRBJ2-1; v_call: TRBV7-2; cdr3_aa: ASSFPAIEQF
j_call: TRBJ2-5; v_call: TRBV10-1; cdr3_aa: ASSESDGGSETQY
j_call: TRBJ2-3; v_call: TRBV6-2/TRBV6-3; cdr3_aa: ASRSGLAGVGTDTQY